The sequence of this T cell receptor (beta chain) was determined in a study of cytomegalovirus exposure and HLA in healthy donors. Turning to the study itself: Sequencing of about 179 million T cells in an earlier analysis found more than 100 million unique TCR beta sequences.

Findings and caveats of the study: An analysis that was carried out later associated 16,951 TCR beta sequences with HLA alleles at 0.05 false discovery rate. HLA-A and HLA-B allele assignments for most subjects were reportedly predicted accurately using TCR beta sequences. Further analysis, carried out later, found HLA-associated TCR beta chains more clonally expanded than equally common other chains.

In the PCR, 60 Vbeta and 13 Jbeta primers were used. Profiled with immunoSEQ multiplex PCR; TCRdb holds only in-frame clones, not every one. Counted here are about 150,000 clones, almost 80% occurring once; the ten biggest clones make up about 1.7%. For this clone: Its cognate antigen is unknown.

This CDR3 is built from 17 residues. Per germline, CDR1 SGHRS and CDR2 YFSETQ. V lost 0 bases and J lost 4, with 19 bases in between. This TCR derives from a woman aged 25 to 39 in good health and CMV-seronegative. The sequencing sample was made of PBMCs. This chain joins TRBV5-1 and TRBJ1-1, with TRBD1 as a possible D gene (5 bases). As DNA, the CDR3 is TGCGCCAGCAGCTTGGGGCCCCAGGGCACTCTGGCCACTGAAGCTTTCTTT. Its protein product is CASSLGPQGTLATEAFF.